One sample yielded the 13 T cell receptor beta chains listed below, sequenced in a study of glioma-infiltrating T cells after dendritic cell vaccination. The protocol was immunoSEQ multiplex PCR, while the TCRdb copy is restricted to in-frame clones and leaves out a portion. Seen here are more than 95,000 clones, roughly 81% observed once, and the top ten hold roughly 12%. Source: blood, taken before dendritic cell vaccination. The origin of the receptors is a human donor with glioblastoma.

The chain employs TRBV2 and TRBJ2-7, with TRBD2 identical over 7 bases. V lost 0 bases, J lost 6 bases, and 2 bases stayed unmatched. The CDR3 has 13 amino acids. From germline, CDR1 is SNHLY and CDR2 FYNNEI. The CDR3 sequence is CASSEAGRGEQYF. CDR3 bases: TGTGCCAGCAGTGAAGCTGGGAGGGGCGAGCAGTACTTC.

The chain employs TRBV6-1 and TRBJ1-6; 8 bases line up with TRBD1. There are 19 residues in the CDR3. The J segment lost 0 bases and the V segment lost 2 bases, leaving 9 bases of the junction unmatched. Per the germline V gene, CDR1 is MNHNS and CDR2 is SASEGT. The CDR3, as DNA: TGTGCCAGCAGTGAACTCCGGACAGGGTTGCACTCCTATAATTCACCCCTCCACTTT. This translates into CASSELRTGLHSYNSPLHF.

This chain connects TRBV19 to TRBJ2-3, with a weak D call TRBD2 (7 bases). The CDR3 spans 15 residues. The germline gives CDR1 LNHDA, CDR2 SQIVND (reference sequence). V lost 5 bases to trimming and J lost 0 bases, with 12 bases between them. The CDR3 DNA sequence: TGTGCCAGTAGTGGAGGGGGGGCTAGCACAGATACGCAGTATTTT. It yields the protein CASSGGGASTDTQYF.

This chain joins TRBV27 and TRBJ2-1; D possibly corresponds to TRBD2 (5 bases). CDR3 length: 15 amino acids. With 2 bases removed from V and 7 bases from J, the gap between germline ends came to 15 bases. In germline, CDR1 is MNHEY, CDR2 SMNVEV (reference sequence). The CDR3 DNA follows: TGTGCCAGCAGTTTAGGTCCAGCGGTGGGGAATGAGCAGTTCTTC. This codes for CASSLGPAVGNEQFF.

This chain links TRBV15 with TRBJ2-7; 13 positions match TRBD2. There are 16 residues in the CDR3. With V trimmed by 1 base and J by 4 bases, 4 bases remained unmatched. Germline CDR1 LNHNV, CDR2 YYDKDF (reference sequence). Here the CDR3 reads CATSRGTSGGAYEQYF. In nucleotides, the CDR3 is TGTGCCACCAGCAGAGGTACTAGCGGGGGGGCTTACGAGCAGTACTTC.

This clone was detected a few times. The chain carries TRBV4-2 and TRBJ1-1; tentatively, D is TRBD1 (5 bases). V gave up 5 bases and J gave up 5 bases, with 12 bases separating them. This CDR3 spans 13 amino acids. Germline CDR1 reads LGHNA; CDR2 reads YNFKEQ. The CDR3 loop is CASSGEGRTEAFF. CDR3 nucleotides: TGTGCCAGCAGCGGGGAGGGGCGAACTGAAGCTTTCTTT.

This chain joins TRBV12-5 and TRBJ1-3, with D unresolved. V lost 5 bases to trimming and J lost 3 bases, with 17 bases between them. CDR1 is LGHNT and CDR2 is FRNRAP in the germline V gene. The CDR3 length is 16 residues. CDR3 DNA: TGTGCTAGTGGTACCCGATATGGAGGCGGTGGAAACACCATATATTTT. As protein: CASGTRYGGGGNTIYF.

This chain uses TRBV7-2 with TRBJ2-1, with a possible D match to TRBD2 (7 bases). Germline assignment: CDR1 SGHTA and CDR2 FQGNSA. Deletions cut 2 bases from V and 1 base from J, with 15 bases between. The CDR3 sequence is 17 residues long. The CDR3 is CASSLRGASSSYNEQFF. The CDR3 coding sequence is TGTGCCAGCAGCTTACGGGGGGCTAGCAGTTCCTACAATGAGCAGTTCTTC.

This chain's CDR3 is CASSPGQGSMDEQFF. DNA for the CDR3: TGCGCCAGCAGCCCTGGACAGGGGTCTATGGATGAGCAGTTCTTC. The chain uses TRBV5-1 and TRBJ2-1; 9 nucleotides agree with TRBD1. The CDR3 runs to 15 residues. Germline loops: CDR1 SGHRS, CDR2 YFSETQ. V lost 4 bases to trimming and J lost 8 bases; unmatched junction nucleotides: 10.

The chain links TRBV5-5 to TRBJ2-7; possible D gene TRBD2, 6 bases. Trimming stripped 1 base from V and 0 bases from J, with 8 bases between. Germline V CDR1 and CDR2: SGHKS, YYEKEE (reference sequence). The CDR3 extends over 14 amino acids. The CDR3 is CASSLWGGSYEQYF. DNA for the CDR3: TGTGCCAGCAGCTTGTGGGGAGGCTCCTACGAGCAGTACTTC.

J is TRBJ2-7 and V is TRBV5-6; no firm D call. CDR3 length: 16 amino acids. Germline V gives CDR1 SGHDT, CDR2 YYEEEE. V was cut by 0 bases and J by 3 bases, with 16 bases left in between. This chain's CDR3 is CASSLGVWSPLYEQYF. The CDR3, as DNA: TGTGCCAGCAGCTTGGGAGTCTGGTCCCCCCTCTACGAGCAGTACTTC.

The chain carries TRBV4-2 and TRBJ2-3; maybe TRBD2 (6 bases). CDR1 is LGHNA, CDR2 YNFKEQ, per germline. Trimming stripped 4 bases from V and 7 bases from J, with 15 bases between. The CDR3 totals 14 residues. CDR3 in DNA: TGTGCCAGCAGCCCCCCCGGGACTCCAAATACGCAGTATTTT. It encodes CASSPPGTPNTQYF.

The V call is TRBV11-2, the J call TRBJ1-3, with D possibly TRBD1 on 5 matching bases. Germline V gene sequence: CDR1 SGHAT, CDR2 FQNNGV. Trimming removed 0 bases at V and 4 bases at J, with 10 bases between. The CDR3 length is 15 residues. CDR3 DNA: TGTGCCAGCAGCTTAGATCGCAGGGAAGGAAACACCATATATTTT. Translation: CASSLDRREGNTIYF.